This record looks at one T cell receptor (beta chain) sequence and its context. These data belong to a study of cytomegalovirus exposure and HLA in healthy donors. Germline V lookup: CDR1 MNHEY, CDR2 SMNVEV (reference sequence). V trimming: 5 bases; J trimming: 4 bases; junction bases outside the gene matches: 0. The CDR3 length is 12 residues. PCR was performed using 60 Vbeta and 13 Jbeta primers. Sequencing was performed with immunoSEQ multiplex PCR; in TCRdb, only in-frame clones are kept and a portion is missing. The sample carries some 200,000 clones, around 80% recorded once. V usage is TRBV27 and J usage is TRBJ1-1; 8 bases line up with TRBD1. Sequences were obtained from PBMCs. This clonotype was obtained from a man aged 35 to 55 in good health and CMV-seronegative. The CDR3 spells CASSGTGTEAFF. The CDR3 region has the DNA TGTGCCAGCAGTGGGACAGGCACTGAAGCTTTCTTT.